The 18 T cell receptor beta chains below all came from one sample that was sequenced in a study of CD8+ T cells in alopecia areata. cDNA prepared by RNA extraction and subsequent reverse transcription served as the template for sequencing. The assay was immunoSEQ multiplex PCR, and TCRdb's table has in-frame clones only and misses some. The sample has some 150,000 clones; 40% to 60% are singletons. The sample consisted of CD8+ T cells sorted from blood, taken at week 0. Receptors originate from a human donor with alopecia areata.

A single count supports this clone. J is TRBJ2-1 and V is TRBV13; 10 bases map to TRBD2. Germline values: CDR1 PRHDT, CDR2 FYEKMQ (reference sequence). After removal of 2 bases from V and 5 bases from J, the junction contained 12 bases not matched to a gene. The CDR3 spans 18 residues. The CDR3 here is CASSLRGTTSGVHNEQFF. CDR3 sequence (DNA): TGTGCCAGCAGCTTACGGGGGACAACTAGCGGGGTCCACAATGAGCAGTTCTTC.

The V call is TRBV10-3, the J call TRBJ2-2; a weak D match, TRBD2 (6 bases). V was cut by 10 bases and J by 0 bases, with 18 bases left in between. Germline V gene lookup returns CDR1 ENHRY and CDR2 SYGVKD. There are 16 residues in the CDR3. CDR3 bases: TGTGCCACCACTAACCCGGGGGTTGCGAACACCGGGGAGCTGTTTTTT. As protein: CATTNPGVANTGELFF.

This sequence joins TRBV7-6 and TRBJ2-3; maybe TRBD2 (6 bases). This CDR3 contains 15 residues. Trimming stripped 1 base from V and 6 bases from J, with 14 bases between. Germline values: CDR1 SGHVS, CDR2 FNYEAQ. The CDR3 loop reads CASSLGWGDQDTQYF. The CDR3 DNA sequence: TGTGCCAGCAGCTTAGGGTGGGGGGACCAGGATACGCAGTATTTT.

This chain links TRBV29-1 with TRBJ2-1, with no clear D. The CDR3 covers 14 residues. V shed 3 bases and J shed 4 bases, with 13 bases lying between them. Germline CDR1 reads SQVTM; CDR2 reads ANQGSEA. The CDR3 coding sequence is TGCAGCGTTGAGGCAGCCCAAGATTACAATGAGCAGTTCTTC. Encoded protein: CSVEAAQDYNEQFF.

The chain links TRBV15 to TRBJ2-7, with TRBD1 matching 8 bases. This CDR3 is 16 amino acids long. Per the germline V gene, CDR1 is LNHNV and CDR2 is YYDKDF (reference sequence). The V segment lost 3 bases and the J segment 0 bases; nucleotides outside the gene matches: 7. The CDR3 nucleotides read TGTGCCACCAGCAGCCTGACAGGGGTGAGCTCCTACGAGCAGTACTTC. The encoded protein is CATSSLTGVSSYEQYF. The variable domain in full, with the rest retrieved from reference TRBV15 and TRBJ2-7, is DAMVIQNPRYQVTQFGKPVTLSCSQTLNHNVMYWYQQKSSQAPKLLFHYYDKDFNNEADTPDNFQSRRPNTSFCFLDIRSPGLGDTAMYLCATSSLTGVSSYEQYFGPGTRLTVT.

This rearrangement joins TRBV30 to TRBJ1-2; D remains ambiguous. CDR3 length: 13 amino acids. V lost 4 bases and J lost 0, with 9 bases in between. CDR1 is GTSNPN and CDR2 is SVGIG in the germline V gene (reference sequence). CDR3 in amino acids: CAWTLGANYGYTF. CDR3 bases: TGTGCCTGGACCCTAGGAGCTAACTATGGCTACACCTTC.

The rearrangement joins TRBV9 to TRBJ1-2; 8 nucleotides agree with TRBD1. Germline V lookup: CDR1 SGDLS, CDR2 YYNGEE. V shed 2 bases, J shed 2 bases, and the junction held 2 bases outside the gene matches. This CDR3 is 14 amino acids long. CDR3 in DNA: TGTGCCAGCAGCGTTAACAGGGGGAACTATGGCTACACCTTC. Protein: CASSVNRGNYGYTF. Looking up the rest from reference TRBV9 and TRBJ1-2 gives the full variable domain: DSGVTQTPKHLITATGQRVTLRCSPRSGDLSVYWYQQSLDQGLQFLIQYYNGEERAKGNILERFSAQQFPDLHSELNLSSLELGDSALYFCASSVNRGNYGYTFGSGTRLTVV.

V usage is TRBV7-3 and J usage is TRBJ2-2; D gene unclear. The CDR3 is 13 residues long. Trimming stripped 3 bases from V and 5 bases from J, with 7 bases between. Germline V gene lookup returns CDR1 SGHTA and CDR2 FQGTGA. CDR3 sequence reads: CASSLLGTGELFF. The CDR3 nucleotides read TGTGCCAGCAGCTTGTTAGGTACCGGGGAGCTGTTTTTT.

This clone has a single count. The chain links TRBV5-1 to TRBJ2-1; the D gene is possibly TRBD2 (6 bases). The length of the CDR3 is 17 residues. V lost 4 bases and J lost 7, with 24 bases in between. CDR1 SGHRS and CDR2 YFSETQ come from the germline V gene. The CDR3 DNA sequence: TGCGCCAGCAGCCCAGGAGGGCGGGGAGGCCGGAGGAATGAGCAGTTCTTC. This codes for CASSPGGRGGRRNEQFF.

The chain couples TRBV27 to TRBJ2-3, with 7 bases lining up with TRBD2. The germline V gene encodes CDR1 MNHEY and CDR2 SMNVEV (reference sequence). Losses at the gene ends were 6 bases for V and 2 bases for J; bases not matched to a gene: 5. The CDR3 sequence is 14 residues long. The CDR3 here is CASRGRGVTDTQYF. DNA for the CDR3: TGTGCCAGCAGGGGGAGGGGAGTCACAGATACGCAGTATTTT.

V and J are TRBV27 and TRBJ1-2; tentatively, D is TRBD1 (6 bases). With 4 bases removed from V and 4 bases from J, the gap between germline ends came to 10 bases. The CDR3 contains 13 residues. CDR1 is MNHEY and CDR2 is SMNVEV in the germline V gene (reference sequence). This CDR3 is CASSSRDTYGYTF. The CDR3 coding sequence is TGTGCCAGCAGTTCCCGGGACACCTATGGCTACACCTTC.

This clone was found a few times. This chain uses TRBV7-8 with TRBJ2-3; TRBD2 matches at 10 bases. The J segment lost 4 bases and the V segment lost 0 bases, leaving 13 bases of the junction unmatched. Germline CDR1 and CDR2: SGHVS and FQNEAQ. This CDR3 contains 19 residues. In DNA, the CDR3 is TGTGCCAGCAGCTTAGCGTATAGCGGGGGGCCCCGGGTCCCAGATACGCAGTATTTT. Amino acids: CASSLAYSGGPRVPDTQYF.

This clone was detected many times. This rearrangement joins TRBV14 to TRBJ1-1; no reliable D call. Between the trimmed V and J ends, which lost 0 bases and 6 bases, there was a span of 14 bases. The CDR3 runs to 15 residues. CDR1 and CDR2 from the germline V gene are SGHDN and FVKESK. CDR3 bases: TGTGCCAGCAGCCAAGATCCCGGCCCCCTGGCTGAAGCTTTCTTT. It specifies CASSQDPGPLAEAFF.

The V call is TRBV29-1, the J call TRBJ1-2; D is unclear. Germline V gene sequence: CDR1 SQVTM, CDR2 ANQGSEA. The CDR3 extends over 12 amino acids. The V end lost 3 bases, the J end lost 6 bases, and 11 bases lay between the germline ends. The CDR3 DNA is TGCAGCGTTGACACCAGAACCAATGGCTACACCTTC. Translation: CSVDTRTNGYTF.

This clone appeared once. This rearrangement joins TRBV7-9 to TRBJ2-1, with 8 bases lining up with TRBD2. Germline values: CDR1 SEHNR, CDR2 FQNEAQ (reference sequence). This CDR3 is built from 15 residues. Trimming at V came to 5 bases and at J to 8 bases, leaving 11 bases not matched to a gene. This CDR3 is CASSPPSGWGDEQFF. DNA of the CDR3: TGTGCCAGCAGCCCACCTAGCGGGTGGGGGGATGAGCAGTTCTTC.

This chain connects TRBV27 to TRBJ1-4, with D hard to call. Trimming cost V 4 bases and J 7 bases, with 10 bases left between them. Germline V CDR1 and CDR2: MNHEY, SMNVEV (reference sequence). The CDR3 is made up of 13 amino acids. CDR3 bases: TGTGCCAGCAGTTCATCGGGGTCTGAAAAACTGTTTTTT. Its translation: CASSSSGSEKLFF.

This sequence joins TRBV15 and TRBJ1-1; TRBD1 agrees at 8 bases. Per germline, CDR1 LNHNV and CDR2 YYDKDF (reference sequence). CDR3 size: 15 residues. Trimming cost V 4 bases and J 1 base; bases outside gene matches: 5. The CDR3 protein is CATSTRQGANTEAFF. DNA for the CDR3: TGTGCCACCAGCACAAGGCAGGGGGCGAACACTGAAGCTTTCTTT. The full variable domain, completed using reference TRBV15 and TRBJ1-1, is DAMVIQNPRYQVTQFGKPVTLSCSQTLNHNVMYWYQQKSSQAPKLLFHYYDKDFNNEADTPDNFQSRRPNTSFCFLDIRSPGLGDTAMYLCATSTRQGANTEAFFGQGTRLTVV.

This clone was counted a few times. The gene calls are TRBV7-9 and TRBJ2-1, with 10 bases identical to TRBD2. The CDR3 has 15 amino acids. Germline V lookup: CDR1 SEHNR, CDR2 FQNEAQ (reference sequence). V gave up 3 bases and J gave up 8 bases; unmatched junction bases: 7. The CDR3 spells CASSFLSGGIDEQFF. The CDR3 nucleotides read TGTGCCAGCAGCTTCCTTAGCGGGGGGATCGATGAGCAGTTCTTC.